The 23 T cell receptor beta chains given below trace back to one sample, sequenced in a study of cytomegalovirus exposure and HLA in healthy donors. Vbeta (60) and Jbeta (13) primers were used in the PCR. Sequenced by immunoSEQ multiplex PCR; TCRdb stores in-frame clones only, minus some. The sample consists of 200,000 or so clones, 70% to 85% of them appearing once. Source material: PBMCs. The receptors stem from a boy under 10 years old in good health and CMV-seronegative.

The V and J genes are TRBV9 and TRBJ1-1, with no clear D. CDR3 length: 13 amino acids. Between the trimmed V and J ends, which lost 0 bases and 1 base, there was a span of 4 bases. Per germline, CDR1 SGDLS and CDR2 YYNGEE. The CDR3 DNA follows: TGTGCCAGCAGCGTAGTTAGGAACACTGAAGCTTTCTTT. Its protein is CASSVVRNTEAFF.

The chain joins TRBV27 to TRBJ2-5; 8 bases are a match to TRBD2. CDR1 is MNHEY, CDR2 SMNVEV, per germline (reference sequence). The CDR3 extends over 14 amino acids. Losses at the gene ends were 5 bases for V and 1 base for J; bases not matched to a gene: 3. CDR3 protein: CASSPTSGQETQYF. CDR3 nucleotides: TGTGCCAGCAGTCCTACTAGCGGCCAAGAGACCCAGTACTTC.

The J gene is TRBJ1-6, the V gene TRBV7-3; no firm D call. The CDR3 extends over 13 amino acids. Germline assignment: CDR1 SGHTA and CDR2 FQGTGA. V was clipped by 1 base and J by 7 bases, with 5 bases between them. In DNA form, the CDR3 reads TGTGCCAGCAGCTTAAGGAGGAATTCACCCCTCCACTTT. It codes for CASSLRRNSPLHF.

V is TRBV7-2 and J is TRBJ1-6; 8 bases are shared with TRBD1. Losses at the gene ends were 5 bases for V and 10 bases for J; bases not matched to a gene: 10. CDR3 length equals 15 residues. CDR1 and CDR2 (germline): SGHTA, FQGNSA. The CDR3 bases are TGTGCCAGCAGCCTAGGACAGGGTGAGGGGTCACCCCTCCACTTT. Translated: CASSLGQGEGSPLHF.

Details on this clone: Other nucleotide sequences in the sample specify the same CDR3. The genes are TRBV7-2 and TRBJ2-5; D gene unclear. Germline V gene sequence: CDR1 SGHTA, CDR2 FQGNSA. Trimming removed 1 base at V and 1 base at J, with 4 bases between. This CDR3 is built from 13 residues. Here the CDR3 reads CASSLVLQETQYF. CDR3 nucleotides: TGTGCCAGCAGCTTAGTCCTCCAAGAGACCCAGTACTTC.

This sequence joins TRBV6-1 and TRBJ1-5; 7 positions agree with TRBD1. Germline CDR1 MNHNS, CDR2 SASEGT. V trimming: 2 bases; J trimming: 3 bases; junction bases outside the gene matches: 4. The CDR3 runs 15 residues. The CDR3 nucleotides read TGTGCCAGCAGTGAAATGGGGACAGTCAATCAGCCCCAGCATTTT. It is translated as CASSEMGTVNQPQHF.

In this sample, this clone turned up once. The V and J genes are TRBV7-9 and TRBJ2-1, with 11 bases fitting TRBD2. CDR3 length equals 14 residues. Per germline, CDR1 SEHNR and CDR2 FQNEAQ (reference sequence). J was trimmed by 4 bases and V by 8 bases; bases with no gene match: 4. The CDR3 reads CASGGLAEYNEQFF. The CDR3 nucleotides are TGTGCCAGCGGGGGACTAGCGGAGTACAATGAGCAGTTCTTC.

The chain uses TRBV29-1 and TRBJ2-1, with 9 bases matching TRBD1. Germline V lookup: CDR1 SQVTM, CDR2 ANQGSEA. After removal of 2 bases from V and 3 bases from J, the junction contained 5 bases not matched to a gene. CDR3 length: 15 residues. CDR3 region: CSVEPGTGIYNEQFF. Written as DNA, the CDR3 is TGCAGCGTTGAACCGGGGACAGGGATCTACAATGAGCAGTTCTTC.

For this clone: The same CDR3 is also encoded by other DNA sequences in this sample. This chain joins TRBV7-2 and TRBJ1-1, with 7 bases lining up with TRBD1. V lost 6 bases, J lost 1 base, and 2 bases stayed unmatched. Germline CDR1 reads SGHTA; CDR2 reads FQGNSA. This CDR3 has 13 residues. The CDR3 sequence is CASSRDRNTEAFF. The CDR3 bases are TGTGCCAGCAGTCGGGACAGGAACACTGAAGCTTTCTTT.

The J gene is TRBJ2-1, the V gene TRBV5-6; tentative D call: TRBD2 (7 bases). V was shortened by 3 bases and J by 4 bases, with 20 bases between the two germline ends. The germline CDR1 and CDR2 sequences are SGHDT and YYEEEE. There are 17 residues in the CDR3. The chain's CDR3 is CASSSVDKGGWYNEQFF. DNA of the CDR3: TGTGCCAGCAGCTCTGTGGATAAGGGGGGGTGGTACAATGAGCAGTTCTTC.

This chain connects TRBV18 to TRBJ2-5; 8 bases match TRBD1. The J call is uncertain, as TRBJ2-7 better fits the DNA end. CDR1 is KGHSH, CDR2 LQKENI, per germline. The CDR3 consists of 14 residues. The CDR3 spells CASSPGQGAVEQYF. The CDR3 nucleotides are TGTGCCAGCTCACCGGGGCAGGGGGCAGTCGAGCAGTACTTC.

The V gene is TRBV4-1, the J gene TRBJ2-7; TRBD1 matches at 9 bases. V was clipped by 4 bases and J by 6 bases; unmatched bases: 4. The CDR3 runs 13 residues. Germline CDR1 MGHRA, CDR2 YSYEKL. This CDR3 reads CASSLGQGGEQYF. CDR3 sequence (DNA): TGCGCCAGCAGCCTGGGACAGGGCGGCGAGCAGTACTTC.

The J gene is TRBJ2-3, the V gene TRBV11-2; 12 positions agree with TRBD2. The CDR3 runs 16 residues. Germline V gene data show CDR1 as SGHAT and CDR2 as FQNNGV. V shed 6 bases and J 0 bases; nucleotides not matched to a gene: 4. The CDR3 here is CASRAGTSGSTDTQYF. The DNA for the CDR3 is TGTGCCAGCAGGGCTGGGACTAGCGGGAGCACAGATACGCAGTATTTT. The entire variable domain, with the rest obtained from reference TRBV11-2 and TRBJ2-3, is as follows: EAGVAQSPRYKIIEKRQSVAFWCNPISGHATLYWYQQILGQGPKLLIQFQNNGVVDDSQLPKDRFSAERLKGVDSTLKIQPAKLEDSAVYLCASRAGTSGSTDTQYFGPGTRLTVL.

This clone occurred once. The chain employs TRBV11-2 and TRBJ2-7; TRBD1 matches 9 bases. J was trimmed by 0 bases and V by 5 bases; bases with no gene match: 14. The CDR3 sequence is 18 residues long. Looked up from germline, CDR1 is SGHAT and CDR2 is FQNNGV. CDR3 nucleotides: TGTGCCAGCAGCCGTGGATTTCCGGGACAGGGACTCTCCTACGAGCAGTACTTC. It yields the protein CASSRGFPGQGLSYEQYF.

CDR3 nucleotide sequence: TGTGCCAGCAGCTTGGAACAGGGCCAGGTCGGCGAGCAGTACTTC. It yields the protein CASSLEQGQVGEQYF. The V and J genes are TRBV5-4 and TRBJ2-7; possibly TRBD1 for D (6 bases). The CDR3 spans 15 residues. The germline V gene has CDR1 SGHNT and CDR2 YYREEE (reference sequence). V was pared by 0 bases and J by 6 bases, with 16 bases between.

This chain uses TRBV10-2 with TRBJ2-7; D is undetermined. Germline CDR1 reads WSHSY; CDR2 reads SAAADI. This CDR3 is 12 amino acids long. V lost 4 bases and J lost 3, with 7 bases in between. The CDR3 reads CASSGAHYEQYF. CDR3 bases: TGCGCCAGCAGTGGGGCTCACTACGAGCAGTACTTC.

The chain is built from TRBV5-8 and TRBJ2-6, with D perhaps TRBD2 (5 bases). V dropped 4 bases and J dropped 0 bases, with 8 bases sitting between them. The length of the CDR3 is 15 residues. The germline V gene encodes CDR1 SGHTS and CDR2 YDEGEE. DNA of the CDR3: TGTGCCAGCAGCCCGGGAACCTCTGGGGCCAACGTCCTGACTTTC. This translates into CASSPGTSGANVLTF.

V is TRBV7-9 and J is TRBJ2-2, with 9 bases fitting TRBD1. CDR1 and CDR2 (germline): SEHNR, FQNEAQ (reference sequence). This CDR3 is 17 amino acids long. Trimming at V came to 5 bases and at J to 6 bases, leaving 13 bases not matched to a gene. CDR3 DNA: TGTGCCAGCAGCCCGCCACGTCGGGACAGGGCGGCCGGGGAGCTGTTTTTT. This translates into CASSPPRRDRAAGELFF. The variable domain in full, completed from reference TRBV7-9 and TRBJ2-2, reads DTGVSQNPRHKITKRGQNVTFRCDPISEHNRLYWYRQTLGQGPEFLTYFQNEAQLEKSRLLSDRFSAERPKGSFSTLEIQRTEQGDSAMYLCASSPPRRDRAAGELFFGEGSRLTVL.

The rearrangement links TRBV29-1 to TRBJ2-7; D possibly corresponds to TRBD2 (6 bases). Trimming removed 4 bases from V and 3 bases from J, with 19 bases in between. This CDR3 region has 15 residues. CDR1 SQVTM and CDR2 ANQGSEA come from the germline V gene. CDR3 loop: CSVASRSTEGYEQYF. In nucleotides, the CDR3 is TGCAGCGTTGCAAGTAGATCGACGGAGGGCTACGAGCAGTACTTC.

The gene calls are TRBV6-1 and TRBJ1-4; 8 bases align to TRBD1. V shed 5 bases, J shed 6 bases, and the junction held 2 bases outside the gene matches. Germline CDR1 is MNHNS and CDR2 is SASEGT. The CDR3 runs to 13 residues. CDR3 sequence: CASSMTGDEKLFF. The CDR3 DNA reads TGTGCCAGCAGTATGACAGGGGATGAAAAACTGTTTTTT.

The sample holds a few counts of this clone. The J gene is TRBJ2-5, the V gene TRBV29-1, with 7 bases identical to TRBD1. TRBJ2-7 matches the DNA end more closely, so the J call is doubtful. CDR3 length: 14 amino acids. Germline-derived CDR1 and CDR2 are SQVTM and ANQGSEA. The CDR3: CSVVQGQGSYEQYF. The CDR3 DNA reads as TGCAGCGTAGTACAGGGGCAGGGATCCTACGAGCAGTACTTC.

The chain has TRBV18 and TRBJ2-7; 12 positions match TRBD2. The CDR3 contains 15 residues. Losses at the gene ends were 0 bases for V and 6 bases for J; bases not matched to a gene: 3. CDR1 and CDR2 from the germline V gene are KGHSH and LQKENI. CDR3 DNA sequence: TGTGCCAGCTCACCACCGTCTAGCGGGGGGGGCGAGCAGTACTTC. Translating gives CASSPPSSGGGEQYF.

The chain employs TRBV10-1 and TRBJ2-3, with 11 nucleotides matching TRBD2. Germline assignment: CDR1 WNHNN and CDR2 SYGVQD (reference sequence). The length of the CDR3 is 14 residues. V was clipped by 7 bases and J by 1 base; unmatched bases: 1. CDR3 nucleotide sequence: TGCGCCAGCATACTAGCGGGAGGCACAGATACGCAGTATTTT. Encoded protein: CASILAGGTDTQYF.